This TCR beta chain derives from a study of T cell repertoires in cytomegalovirus infection. Study details: Matching HLA type and CMV infection were both indicated by public TCR beta signatures. Study observations and caveats: There were HLA-C-restricted CMV-specific TCR beta clonotypes dominating the ex vivo response.

The table lists this clonotype with many counts. Its target is unknown. MiXCR, applied by TCRdb to the reads, yields one record per CDR3 protein. This sample yields around 630,000 distinct CDR3 sequences, of which roughly 24% are seen a single time; roughly 8% belongs to the top ten. The CDR3 spans 15 residues. Germline V gene sequence: CDR1 LGHNT, CDR2 FRNRAP. V shed 4 bases and J 0 bases; nucleotides not matched to a gene: 5. V is TRBV12-5 and J is TRBJ1-1; 7 bases fit TRBD1. The sequenced sample consisted of CD8+ T cells from PBMCs. The receptor comes from a human donor in good health (CMV status not recorded). Some clones in this sample may be carry-over from other donors' samples. This CDR3 reads CASGYRDSMNTEAFF. The CDR3 DNA reads TGTGCTAGTGGTTACCGGGACAGTATGAACACTGAAGCTTTCTTT.